This TCR beta chain is drawn from a study of identifying expanded T cells in peripheral blood. Notes on the study in general: Differentially abundant clones: 0.95 to 1.5 between replicates, 16.4 at roughly 13 days, less than 20 at four. Approximately two-week clone count variance significantly increased as total template count grew.

Sequencing used immunoSEQ multiplex PCR; TCRdb keeps in-frame clones, though not all of them. The sample records 85,000 to 100,000 clones, more than 70% being singletons. CDR1 is LNHDA and CDR2 is SQIVND in the germline V gene (reference sequence). V lost 6 bases and J 8 bases, leaving 7 bases between the germline ends. The CDR3 is 11 amino acids. As concerns this clone: Its specificity is not known.

No infections or other immune events were documented during collection. The chain links TRBV19 to TRBJ1-4; D is uncertain. The source material was blood. The receptor comes from a person aged 18-69 years in good health. The CDR3 protein is CASSKYEKLFF. The CDR3 DNA follows: TGTGCCAGTAGCAAATACGAAAAACTGTTTTTT.